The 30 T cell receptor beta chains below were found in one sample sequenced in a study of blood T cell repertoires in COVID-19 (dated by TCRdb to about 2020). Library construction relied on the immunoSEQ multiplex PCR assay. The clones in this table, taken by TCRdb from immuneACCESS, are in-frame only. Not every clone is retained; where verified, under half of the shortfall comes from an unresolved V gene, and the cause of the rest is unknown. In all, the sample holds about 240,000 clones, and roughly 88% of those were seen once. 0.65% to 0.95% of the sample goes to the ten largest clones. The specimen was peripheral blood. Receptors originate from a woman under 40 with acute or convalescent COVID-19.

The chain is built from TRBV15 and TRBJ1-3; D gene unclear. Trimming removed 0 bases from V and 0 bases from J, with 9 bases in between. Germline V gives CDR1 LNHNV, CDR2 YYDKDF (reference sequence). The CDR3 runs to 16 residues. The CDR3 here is CATSRDRGISGNTIYF. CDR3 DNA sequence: TGTGCCACCAGCAGAGATCGCGGAATCTCTGGAAACACCATATATTTT.

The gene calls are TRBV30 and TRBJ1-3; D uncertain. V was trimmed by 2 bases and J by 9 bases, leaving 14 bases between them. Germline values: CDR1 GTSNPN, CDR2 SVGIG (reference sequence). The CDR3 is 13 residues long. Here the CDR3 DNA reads TGTGCCTGGAGTCTCGAAGCCTGGAGCACCATATATTTT. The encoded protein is CAWSLEAWSTIYF.

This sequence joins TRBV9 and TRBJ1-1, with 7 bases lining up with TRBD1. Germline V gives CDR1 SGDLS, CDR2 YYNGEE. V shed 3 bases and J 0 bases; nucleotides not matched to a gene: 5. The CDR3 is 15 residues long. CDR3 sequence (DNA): TGTGCCAGCAGCGCAGGGGGACAGATGAACACTGAAGCTTTCTTT. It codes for CASSAGGQMNTEAFF.

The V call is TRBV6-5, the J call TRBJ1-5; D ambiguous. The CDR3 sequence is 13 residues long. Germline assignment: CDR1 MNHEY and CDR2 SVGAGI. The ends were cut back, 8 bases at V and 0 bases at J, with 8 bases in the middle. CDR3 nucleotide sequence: TGTGCCAGCTGTCAGAATAGCAATCAGCCCCAGCATTTT. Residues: CASCQNSNQPQHF.

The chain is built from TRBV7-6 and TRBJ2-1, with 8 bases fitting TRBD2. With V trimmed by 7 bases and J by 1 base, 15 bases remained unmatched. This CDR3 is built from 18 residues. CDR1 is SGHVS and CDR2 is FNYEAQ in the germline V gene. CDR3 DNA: TGTGCCAGCACCTATCTCGGGGGGGGAGCAACTTCCTACAATGAGCAGTTCTTC. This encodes CASTYLGGGATSYNEQFF.

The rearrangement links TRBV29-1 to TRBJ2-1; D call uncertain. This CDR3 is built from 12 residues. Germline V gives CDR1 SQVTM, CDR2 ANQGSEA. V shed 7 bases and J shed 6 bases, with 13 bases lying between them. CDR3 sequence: CSAVQVPNEQFF. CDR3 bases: TGCAGCGCCGTGCAGGTGCCCAATGAGCAGTTCTTC.

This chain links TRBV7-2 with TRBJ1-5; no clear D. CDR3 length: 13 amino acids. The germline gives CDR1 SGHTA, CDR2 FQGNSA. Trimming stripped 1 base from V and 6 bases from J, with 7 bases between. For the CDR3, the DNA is TGTGCCAGCAGCTTAGTTTCTAGTCAGCCCCAGCATTTT. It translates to CASSLVSSQPQHF.

For the CDR3, the DNA is TGTGCCAGCTCCACGACAGGGGGCTACGAGCAGTACTTC. Amino acid sequence: CASSTTGGYEQYF. The chain employs TRBV18 and TRBJ2-7; 9 positions agree with TRBD1. The CDR3 contains 13 residues. Germline V gene sequence: CDR1 KGHSH, CDR2 LQKENI. V shed 6 bases and J 3 bases; nucleotides not matched to a gene: 3.

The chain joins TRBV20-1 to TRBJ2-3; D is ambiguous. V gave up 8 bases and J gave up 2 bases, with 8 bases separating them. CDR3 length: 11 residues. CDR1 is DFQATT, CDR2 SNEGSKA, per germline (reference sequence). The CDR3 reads CSLRYTDTQYF. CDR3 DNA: TGCAGTCTCAGGTACACAGATACGCAGTATTTT.

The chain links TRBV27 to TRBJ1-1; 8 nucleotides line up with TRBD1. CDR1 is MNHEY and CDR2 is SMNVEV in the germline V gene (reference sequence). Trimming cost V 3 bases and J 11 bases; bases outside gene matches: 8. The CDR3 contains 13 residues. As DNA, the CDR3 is TGTGCCAGCAGTTTTCAGGGGGCCGGCGATGCTTTCTTT. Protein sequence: CASSFQGAGDAFF.

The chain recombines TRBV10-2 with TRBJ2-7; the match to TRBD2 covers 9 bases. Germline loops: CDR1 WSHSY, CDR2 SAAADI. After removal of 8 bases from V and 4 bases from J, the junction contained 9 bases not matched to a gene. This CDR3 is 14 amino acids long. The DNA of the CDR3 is TGCGCCAGCGTTGCCAGCGGGAGGACTTACGAGCAGTACTTC. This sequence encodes CASVASGRTYEQYF.

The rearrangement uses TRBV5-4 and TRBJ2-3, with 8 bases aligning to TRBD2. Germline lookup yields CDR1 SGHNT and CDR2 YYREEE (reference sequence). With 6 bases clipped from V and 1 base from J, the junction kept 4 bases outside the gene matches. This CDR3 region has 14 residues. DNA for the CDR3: TGTGCCAGCAACAGCGGGAGTCGCACAGATACGCAGTATTTT. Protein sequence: CASNSGSRTDTQYF.

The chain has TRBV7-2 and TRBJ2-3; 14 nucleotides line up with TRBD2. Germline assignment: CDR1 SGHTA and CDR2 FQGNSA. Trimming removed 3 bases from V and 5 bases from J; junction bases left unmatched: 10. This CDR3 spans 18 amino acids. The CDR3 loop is CASSFGTSGRRRGDTQYF. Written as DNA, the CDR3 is TGTGCCAGCAGCTTTGGGACTAGCGGGAGAAGACGTGGAGATACGCAGTATTTT. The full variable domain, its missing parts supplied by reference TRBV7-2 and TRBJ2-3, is GAGVSQSPSNKVTEKGKDVELRCDPISGHTALYWYRQSLGQGLEFLIYFQGNSAPDKSGLPSDRFSAERTGGSVSTLTIQRTQQEDSAVYLCASSFGTSGRRRGDTQYFGPGTRLTVL.

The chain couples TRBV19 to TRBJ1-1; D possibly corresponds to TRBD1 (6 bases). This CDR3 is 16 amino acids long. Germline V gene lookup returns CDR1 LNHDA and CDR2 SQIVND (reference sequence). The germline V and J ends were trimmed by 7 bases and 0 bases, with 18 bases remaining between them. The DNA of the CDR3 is TGTGCCAGTAATACACGACAGGCGACCATGAACACTGAAGCTTTCTTT. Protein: CASNTRQATMNTEAFF.

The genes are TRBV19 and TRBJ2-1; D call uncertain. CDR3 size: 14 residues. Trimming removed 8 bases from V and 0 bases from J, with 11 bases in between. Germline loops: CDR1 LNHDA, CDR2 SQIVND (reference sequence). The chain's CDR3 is CASVSPSSYNEQFF. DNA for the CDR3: TGTGCCAGTGTCAGTCCTAGCTCCTACAATGAGCAGTTCTTC.

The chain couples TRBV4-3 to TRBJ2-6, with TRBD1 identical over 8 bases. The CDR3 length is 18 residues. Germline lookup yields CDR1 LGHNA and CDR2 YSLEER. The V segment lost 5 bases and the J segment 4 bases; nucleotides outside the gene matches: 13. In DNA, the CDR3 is TGCGCCAGCAGCTCTCCCCCAGGGGGCCGGGGAGGGGCCAACGTCCTGACTTTC. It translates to CASSSPPGGRGGANVLTF.

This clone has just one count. For the CDR3, the DNA is TGTGCCAGCAGTGAGGGGAGGACTAGCAGCCCGGATACGCAGTATTTT. Translated, it gives CASSEGRTSSPDTQYF. J is TRBJ2-3 and V is TRBV6-1, with 8 bases fitting TRBD2. The trim removed 3 bases at V and 6 bases at J, leaving 11 bases unmatched. CDR1 and CDR2 (germline): MNHNS, SASEGT. The CDR3 covers 16 residues.

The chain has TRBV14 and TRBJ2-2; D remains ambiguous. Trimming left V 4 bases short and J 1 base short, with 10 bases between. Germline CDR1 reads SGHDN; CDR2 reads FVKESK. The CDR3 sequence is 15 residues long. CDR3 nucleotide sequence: TGTGCCAGCAGCCGCGTCGCGGTGAACACCGGGGAGCTGTTTTTT. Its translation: CASSRVAVNTGELFF. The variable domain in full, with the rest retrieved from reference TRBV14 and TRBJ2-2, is EAGVTQFPSHSVIEKGQTVTLRCDPISGHDNLYWYRRVMGKEIKFLLHFVKESKQDESGMPNNRFLAERTGGTYSTLKVQPAELEDSGVYFCASSRVAVNTGELFFGEGSRLTVL.

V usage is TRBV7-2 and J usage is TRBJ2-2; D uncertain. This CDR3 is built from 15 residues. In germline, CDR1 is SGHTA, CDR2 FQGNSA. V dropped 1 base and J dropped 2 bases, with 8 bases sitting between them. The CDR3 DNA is TGTGCCAGCAGCTTAGGTCTAGGAAACACCGGGGAGCTGTTTTTT. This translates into CASSLGLGNTGELFF.

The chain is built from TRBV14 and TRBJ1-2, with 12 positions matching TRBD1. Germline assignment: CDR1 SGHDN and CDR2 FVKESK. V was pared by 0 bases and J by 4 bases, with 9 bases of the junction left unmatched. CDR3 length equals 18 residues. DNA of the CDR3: TGTGCCAGCAGCCAAGATCGCAACGCGGGACAGGGGGCCTATGGCTACACCTTC. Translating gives CASSQDRNAGQGAYGYTF. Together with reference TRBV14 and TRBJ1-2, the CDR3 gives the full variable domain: EAGVTQFPSHSVIEKGQTVTLRCDPISGHDNLYWYRRVMGKEIKFLLHFVKESKQDESGMPNNRFLAERTGGTYSTLKVQPAELEDSGVYFCASSQDRNAGQGAYGYTFGSGTRLTVV.

CDR3 in DNA: TGTGCCAGCAGCGAGTCGACAGGGGGCTACGAGCAGTACTTC. Translating gives CASSESTGGYEQYF. This sequence joins TRBV7-7 and TRBJ2-7; the match to TRBD1 covers 9 bases. The CDR3 is 14 residues long. Germline values: CDR1 SSHAT, CDR2 FNYEAQ (reference sequence). After removal of 5 bases from V and 3 bases from J, the junction contained 5 bases not matched to a gene.

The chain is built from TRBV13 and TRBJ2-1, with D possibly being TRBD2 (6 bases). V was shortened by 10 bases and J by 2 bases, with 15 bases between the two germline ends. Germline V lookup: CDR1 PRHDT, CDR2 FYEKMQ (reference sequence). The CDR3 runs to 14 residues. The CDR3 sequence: CAIDRDLAYNEQFF. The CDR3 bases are TGTGCCATTGACCGGGACTTAGCCTACAATGAGCAGTTCTTC.

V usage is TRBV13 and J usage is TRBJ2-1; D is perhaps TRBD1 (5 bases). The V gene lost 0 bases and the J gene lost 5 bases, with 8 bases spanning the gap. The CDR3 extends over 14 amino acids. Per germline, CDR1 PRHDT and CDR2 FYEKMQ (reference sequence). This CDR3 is CASSLGRVNNEQFF. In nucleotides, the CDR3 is TGTGCCAGCAGCTTAGGCAGGGTTAACAATGAGCAGTTCTTC.

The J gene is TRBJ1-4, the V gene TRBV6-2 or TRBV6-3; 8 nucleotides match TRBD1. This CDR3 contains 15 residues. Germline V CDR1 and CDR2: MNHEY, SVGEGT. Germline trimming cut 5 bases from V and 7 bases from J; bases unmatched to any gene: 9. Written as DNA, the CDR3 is TGTGCCAGCAGTACTGGCGGGACAGGCCCTGAAAAACTGTTTTTT. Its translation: CASSTGGTGPEKLFF.

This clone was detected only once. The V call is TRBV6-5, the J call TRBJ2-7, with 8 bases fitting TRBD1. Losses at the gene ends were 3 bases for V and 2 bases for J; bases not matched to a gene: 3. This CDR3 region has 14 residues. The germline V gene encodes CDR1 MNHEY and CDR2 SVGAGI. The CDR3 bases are TGTGCCAGCAGTTATTCGACAGGGGCCTACGAGCAGTACTTC. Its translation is CASSYSTGAYEQYF.

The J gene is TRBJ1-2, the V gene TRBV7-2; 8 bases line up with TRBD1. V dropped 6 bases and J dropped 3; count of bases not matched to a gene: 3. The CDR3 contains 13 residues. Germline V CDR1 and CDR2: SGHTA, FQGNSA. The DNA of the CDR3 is TGTGCCAGCAGGCCACAGGGGGACTATGGCTACACCTTC. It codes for CASRPQGDYGYTF.

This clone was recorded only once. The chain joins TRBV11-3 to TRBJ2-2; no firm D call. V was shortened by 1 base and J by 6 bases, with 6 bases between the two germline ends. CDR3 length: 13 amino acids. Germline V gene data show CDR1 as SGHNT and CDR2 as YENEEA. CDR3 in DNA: TGTGCCAGCAGCTTAGTCCGCGCCGGGGAGCTGTTTTTT. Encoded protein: CASSLVRAGELFF.

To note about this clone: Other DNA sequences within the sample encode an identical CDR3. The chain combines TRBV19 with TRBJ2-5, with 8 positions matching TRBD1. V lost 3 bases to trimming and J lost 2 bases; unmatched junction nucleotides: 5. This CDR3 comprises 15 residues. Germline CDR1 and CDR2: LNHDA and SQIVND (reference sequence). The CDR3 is CASSMGRGRQETQYF. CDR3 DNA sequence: TGTGCCAGTAGTATGGGCAGGGGGCGACAAGAGACCCAGTACTTC.

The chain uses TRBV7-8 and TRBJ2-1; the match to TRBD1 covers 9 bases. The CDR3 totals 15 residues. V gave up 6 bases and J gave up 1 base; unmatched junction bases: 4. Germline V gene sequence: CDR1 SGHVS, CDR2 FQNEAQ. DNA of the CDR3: TGTGCCAGCAGTTTACAGGGGGCATCCTACAATGAGCAGTTCTTC. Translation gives CASSLQGASYNEQFF.

CDR3: CATCDSGDYEQYF. CDR3 DNA sequence: TGTGCCACCTGTGACAGCGGGGACTACGAGCAGTACTTC. The V gene is TRBV11-2, the J gene TRBJ2-7; 7 nucleotides match TRBD2. Per the germline V gene, CDR1 is SGHAT and CDR2 is FQNNGV. With V trimmed by 10 bases and J by 3 bases, 9 bases remained unmatched. This CDR3 comprises 13 residues.